The text below deals with one TCR beta chain. This CDR3 has 14 residues. Germline-derived CDR1 and CDR2 are SQVTM and ANQGSEA. The ends were cut back, 2 bases at V and 4 bases at J, with 14 bases in the middle. They isolated at least 7 million PBMCs from each sample. The record originates from a study of blood T cells in healthy people across ages. Together with a sample-barcoded 5' primer, a J-beta primer mix was included in a second PCR lasting about 7 to 11 cycles. TCRdb analysed the 5' RACE reads with MiXCR anew, one entry per CDR3 protein. Here the sample spans 800,000 or so distinct CDR3 sequences, 20% to 25% being singletons. The same sample was also used in a study of T cells of mothers and their children.

The sample comprised blood. V usage is TRBV29-1 and J usage is TRBJ1-2; D gene uncertain. The clonotype was recovered from a boy aged 5 to 17 in good health. The CDR3 protein is CSVENREKGYGYTF. The CDR3 DNA reads as TGCAGCGTTGAAAACCGGGAAAAGGGCTATGGCTACACCTTC.